A single sample is the source of the 23 T cell receptor beta chains below, sequenced in a study of identical twins. TCRdb reprocessed the 5' RACE reads with MiXCR, giving one entry per CDR3 protein. The table lists hundreds of thousands of distinct CDR3 sequences, around a sixth of them singletons, with roughly 13% in the top ten. The same sample was also used in a study of T cells expressing NK-cell markers.

Sequencing was carried out using PBMCs. These receptors originate from a woman younger than 35 in good health.

This clonotype was detected a few times. J is TRBJ2-5 and V is TRBV25-1; D possibly corresponds to TRBD2 (6 bases). Germline values: CDR1 MGHDK, CDR2 SYGVNS. Trimming left V 0 bases short and J 3 bases short, with 20 bases between. The CDR3 loop spans 18 amino acids. The CDR3 DNA sequence: TGTGCCAGCAGTGAATATCCCCCCCTCTTAGCGGCTAAAGAGACCCAGTACTTC. Translating it yields CASSEYPPLLAAKETQYF.

This clonotype showed up just once. The chain links TRBV12-3 or TRBV12-4 to TRBJ2-2; 9 positions match TRBD1. V shed 5 bases and J 8 bases; nucleotides not matched to a gene: 9. The CDR3 covers 15 residues. CDR3 nucleotide sequence: TGTGCCAGCAGTCGACAGGGGGAGAGGACTGGGGAGCTGTTTTTT. It is translated as CASSRQGERTGELFF.

This clonotype occurred a few times. The chain carries TRBV10-3 and TRBJ1-2, with D uncertain. Trimming pared 2 bases from V and 5 bases from J, leaving 6 bases between. The CDR3 contains 12 residues. Germline lookup yields CDR1 ENHRY and CDR2 SYGVKD. The CDR3 protein is CAISEAGYGYTF. As DNA, the CDR3 is TGTGCCATCAGTGAGGCCGGATATGGCTACACCTTC.

The rearrangement joins TRBV7-2 to TRBJ2-7; no reliable D call. The V gene's germline CDR1 is SGHTA and CDR2 FQGNSA. The CDR3 has 13 amino acids. Trimming left V 2 bases short and J 12 bases short, with 17 bases between. In nucleotides, the CDR3 is TGTGCCAGCAGCTTACCGGGCGTGAGTAGGAGGTACTTC. Translation: CASSLPGVSRRYF.

This clonotype was recorded at least ten times. The chain is built from TRBV7-2 and TRBJ1-6; D gene unclear. The CDR3 has 15 residues. V gave up 4 bases and J gave up 0 bases, with 7 bases separating them. Germline assignment: CDR1 SGHTA and CDR2 FQGNSA. DNA for the CDR3: TGTGCCAGCAGCTCACAGAGCTCCTATAATTCACCCCTCCACTTT. Protein product: CASSSQSSYNSPLHF.

The chain has TRBV10-3 and TRBJ2-4; D unclear. CDR1 is ENHRY and CDR2 is SYGVKD in the germline V gene. Between the trimmed V and J ends, which lost 3 bases and 0 bases, there was a span of 12 bases. This CDR3 spans 16 amino acids. The DNA for the CDR3 is TGTGCCATCAGTGAATATGCCCACTTAGCCAAAAACATTCAGTACTTC. Translating it yields CAISEYAHLAKNIQYF.

This clonotype has just one count. V usage is TRBV4-3 and J usage is TRBJ2-7; no definite D call. V shed 3 bases and J shed 2 bases, with 14 bases lying between them. The V gene's germline CDR1 is LGHNA and CDR2 YSLEER. This CDR3 region has 15 residues. DNA of the CDR3: TGCGCCAGCAGCCAGGGAACTAAAGGGCCCTACGAGCAGTACTTC. Translated, it gives CASSQGTKGPYEQYF.

This sequence joins TRBV7-8 and TRBJ2-1; tentatively, D is TRBD2 (7 bases). Trimming removed 0 bases at V and 8 bases at J, with 14 bases between. The CDR3 spans 15 residues. Per the germline V gene, CDR1 is SGHVS and CDR2 is FQNEAQ. This chain's CDR3 is CASSLAGGPPHEQFF. In DNA form, the CDR3 reads TGTGCCAGCAGCTTAGCGGGGGGGCCGCCCCATGAGCAGTTCTTC.

This chain joins TRBV18 and TRBJ2-1, with TRBD2 as a possible D gene (6 bases). The CDR3 covers 13 residues. V lost 6 bases and J 10 bases, leaving 16 bases between the germline ends. The germline CDR1 and CDR2 sequences are KGHSH and LQKENI. The CDR3 protein is CASSEGQGGEQFF. The CDR3 nucleotides are TGTGCCAGCTCCGAGGGGCAGGGAGGCGAGCAGTTCTTC.

This clonotype was counted between two and nine times. This chain joins TRBV6-5 and TRBJ1-2, with D uncertain. The CDR3 length is 12 residues. Germline V CDR1 and CDR2: MNHEY, SVGAGI. Trimming took 8 bases from V and 3 from J, leaving 10 bases between them. CDR3 DNA: TGTGCCAGCGTCGGACGGGACTATGGCTACACCTTC. Encoded protein: CASVGRDYGYTF.

CDR3 DNA sequence: TGTGCCAGTAGTATGGGTACTATCCATTTT. This encodes CASSMGTIHF. The chain has TRBV19 and TRBJ1-5; D uncertain. The CDR3 is 10 amino acids. The V end lost 3 bases, the J end lost 16 bases, and 10 bases lay between the germline ends. Germline V lookup: CDR1 LNHDA, CDR2 SQIVND (reference sequence).

This rearrangement joins TRBV7-2 to TRBJ2-3, with D tentatively TRBD2 (5 bases). The CDR3 has 16 residues. CDR1 and CDR2 (germline): SGHTA, FQGNSA. V lost 5 bases and J 0 bases, leaving 15 bases between the germline ends. DNA for the CDR3: TGTGCCAGCAGCCCAGGACTTTCCTATAGCACAGATACGCAGTATTTT. Translated, it gives CASSPGLSYSTDTQYF.

The chain links TRBV20-1 to TRBJ2-1, with 8 bases aligning to TRBD2. The CDR3 covers 14 residues. The germline V gene encodes CDR1 DFQATT and CDR2 SNEGSKA (reference sequence). Trimming cost V 0 bases and J 8 bases; bases outside gene matches: 6. The CDR3 sequence: CSARDRRGGYEQFF. The DNA for the CDR3 is TGCAGTGCTAGAGATCGACGGGGGGGCTATGAGCAGTTCTTC.

This clonotype was seen a few times. This chain uses TRBV7-9 with TRBJ1-1; TRBD1 agrees at 7 bases. Germline lookup yields CDR1 SEHNR and CDR2 FQNEAQ (reference sequence). CDR3 length: 13 amino acids. J was trimmed by 7 bases and V by 5 bases; bases with no gene match: 7. The CDR3 DNA reads TGTGCCAGCAGCCGACTGACAGGGCGTGAAGCTTTCTTT. It is translated as CASSRLTGREAFF.

This chain connects TRBV18 to TRBJ2-7; D not resolved. CDR1 is KGHSH and CDR2 is LQKENI in the germline V gene. Trimming removed 2 bases at V and 2 bases at J, with 16 bases between. This CDR3 has 16 residues. The CDR3 sequence is CASSPNRGGRTYEQYF. The DNA of the CDR3 is TGTGCCAGCTCACCAAATAGAGGTGGCAGGACCTACGAGCAGTACTTC.

This clonotype was counted between two and nine times. The chain employs TRBV5-1 and TRBJ2-1; TRBD2 matches at 8 bases. There are 17 residues in the CDR3. The V gene's germline CDR1 is SGHRS and CDR2 YFSETQ. With V trimmed by 7 bases and J by 7 bases, 19 bases remained unmatched. DNA for the CDR3: TGCGCCAGCTTCAAGGGAGCGGGAGACGTTCATAAGAATGAGCAGTTCTTC. This gives the protein CASFKGAGDVHKNEQFF.

This clonotype was observed a few times. CDR3 DNA: TGCGCCAGCAGCCCAGAGAGAATAACCCAGTACTTC. It yields the protein CASSPERITQYF. J is TRBJ2-5 and V is TRBV5-1; D gene uncertain. The V end lost 4 bases, the J end lost 8 bases, and 12 bases lay between the germline ends. Germline CDR1 and CDR2: SGHRS and YFSETQ. The length of the CDR3 is 12 residues.

This chain joins TRBV6-5 and TRBJ2-7; 7 bases are shared with TRBD2. Looked up from germline, CDR1 is MNHEY and CDR2 is SVGAGI. The CDR3 is made up of 15 amino acids. V shed 5 bases, J shed 3 bases, and the junction held 10 bases outside the gene matches. The CDR3 sequence is CASSHDGGSYYEQYF. CDR3 nucleotide sequence: TGTGCCAGCAGTCACGATGGCGGGAGCTACTACGAGCAGTACTTC.

This chain links TRBV12-3 or TRBV12-4 with TRBJ2-2, with D perhaps TRBD1 (5 bases). Trimming took 3 bases from V and 6 from J, leaving 11 bases between them. The CDR3 loop spans 14 amino acids. The CDR3 here is CASSLDTGAGELFF. CDR3 sequence (DNA): TGTGCCAGCAGTTTGGACACTGGGGCCGGGGAGCTGTTTTTT.

This clonotype has only a few counts. The V call is TRBV3-1, the J call TRBJ1-2; D is unclear. V was cut by 1 base and J by 0 bases, with 6 bases left in between. The CDR3 consists of 14 residues. Germline CDR1 LGHDT, CDR2 YNNKEL (reference sequence). Written as DNA, the CDR3 is TGTGCCAGCAGCCAAGGTTCTTCTAACTATGGCTACACCTTC. Its protein is CASSQGSSNYGYTF.

This clonotype was counted many times. The chain carries TRBV9 and TRBJ2-3, with D possibly TRBD2 on 6 matching bases. Trimming removed 3 bases at V and 0 bases at J, with 17 bases between. The germline gives CDR1 SGDLS, CDR2 YYNGEE. The CDR3 has 17 amino acids. This CDR3 is CASSGVGGTTSTDTQYF. The CDR3 DNA is TGTGCCAGCAGCGGAGTTGGGGGGACCACTAGCACAGATACGCAGTATTTT.

The rearrangement uses TRBV15 and TRBJ1-5, with 7 bases matching TRBD1. CDR1 LNHNV and CDR2 YYDKDF come from the germline V gene (reference sequence). The CDR3 consists of 16 residues. Germline trimming cut 4 bases from V and 5 bases from J; bases unmatched to any gene: 11. The CDR3 DNA follows: TGTGCCACCAGCATCTCCCCGGACAGGACTTATCAGCCCCAGCATTTT. Amino acid sequence: CATSISPDRTYQPQHF.

This clonotype was seen a few times. J is TRBJ2-1 and V is TRBV25-1, with D hard to call. The V gene lost 2 bases and the J gene lost 8 bases, with 10 bases spanning the gap. Germline lookup yields CDR1 MGHDK and CDR2 SYGVNS. The CDR3 length is 13 residues. DNA of the CDR3: TGTGCCAGCAGTGAAGGGCCGCCGGATGAGCAGTTCTTC. It is translated as CASSEGPPDEQFF. The whole variable domain, filled in from reference TRBV25-1 and TRBJ2-1, reads EADIYQTPRYLVIGTGKKITLECSQTMGHDKMYWYQQDPGMELHLIHYSYGVNSTEKGDLSSESTVSRIRTEHFPLTLESARPSHTSQYLCASSEGPPDEQFFGPGTRLTVL.